Each of the 15 T cell receptor beta chains below was sequenced from the same sample in a study of a mutant IDH1 vaccine in newly diagnosed glioma. Described time point: baseline, week 1 (first vaccination visit). Treatment indicated: pre-vaccination baseline after standard-of-care therapy. The protocol was immunoSEQ multiplex PCR, while the TCRdb copy is restricted to in-frame clones and leaves out a portion. Of about 59,000 clones in the sample, 80% to 95% are singletons; the top ten hold around 2.5%. The sequencing here drew on PBMCs, taken from a glioma patient treated with radiotherapy, temozolomide or both. All receptors come from a man over 45 with glioma.

V usage is TRBV10-2 and J usage is TRBJ2-7; perhaps TRBD2 as D (7 bases). CDR1 and CDR2 from the germline V gene are WSHSY and SAAADI. This CDR3 is built from 15 residues. V shed 8 bases and J shed 3 bases, with 20 bases lying between them. The CDR3 DNA follows: TGCGCCAGCGGGGGGGGCGGGAGCCTCCTCTACGAGCAGTACTTC. Translating gives CASGGGGSLLYEQYF.

The rearrangement uses TRBV19 and TRBJ2-2; TRBD1 or TRBD2 may be the D gene (6 bases each). Trimming cost V 5 bases and J 5 bases, with 12 bases left between them. The germline CDR1 and CDR2 sequences are LNHDA and SQIVND (reference sequence). The length of the CDR3 is 14 residues. CDR3 DNA: TGTGCCAGTAGTCGAGGGGGGAGAACCGGGGAGCTGTTTTTT. This encodes CASSRGGRTGELFF.

This clone is labeled large. The chain couples TRBV29-1 to TRBJ2-3; the D gene is possibly TRBD1 (5 bases). CDR3 length equals 11 residues. Between the trimmed V and J ends, which lost 2 bases and 6 bases, there was a span of 6 bases. Looked up from germline, CDR1 is SQVTM and CDR2 is ANQGSEA. CDR3 in DNA: TGCAGCGTTGAAAAGGGGGATACGCAGTATTTT. Translated, it gives CSVEKGDTQYF.

V is TRBV25-1 and J is TRBJ1-5; no clear D gene. V shed 0 bases and J shed 0 bases, with 9 bases lying between them. Looked up from germline, CDR1 is MGHDK and CDR2 is SYGVNS. This CDR3 region has 16 residues. For the CDR3, the DNA is TGTGCCAGCAGTGAATATGGGGATCCTAGCAATCAGCCCCAGCATTTT. Its protein product is CASSEYGDPSNQPQHF.

The chain links TRBV13 to TRBJ1-2; 7 bases map to TRBD1. The germline CDR1 and CDR2 sequences are PRHDT and FYEKMQ (reference sequence). The CDR3 extends over 13 amino acids. After removal of 6 bases from V and 4 bases from J, the junction contained 5 bases not matched to a gene. The CDR3 loop reads CASRRGQSYGYTF. The CDR3 bases are TGTGCCAGCAGGAGGGGACAGTCCTATGGCTACACCTTC.

The chain has TRBV7-2 and TRBJ1-5; D perhaps matches TRBD1 (5 bases). Trimming removed 1 base at V and 4 bases at J, with 11 bases between. The CDR3 loop spans 15 amino acids. CDR1 is SGHTA, CDR2 FQGNSA, per germline. Written as DNA, the CDR3 is TGTGCCAGCAGCTTAGACGGGACCACTAATCAGCCCCAGCATTTT. This codes for CASSLDGTTNQPQHF.

This clone was counted only a few times. This chain uses TRBV2 with TRBJ1-5; 7 nucleotides agree with TRBD1. The V segment lost 7 bases and the J segment 4 bases; nucleotides outside the gene matches: 7. There are 14 residues in the CDR3. Germline CDR1 and CDR2: SNHLY and FYNNEI. The CDR3 sequence is CASMGRGFNQPQHF. The CDR3 coding sequence is TGTGCCAGCATGGGCAGGGGGTTTAATCAGCCCCAGCATTTT.

The rearrangement joins TRBV5-1 to TRBJ2-5, with 9 bases fitting TRBD2. CDR1 is SGHRS and CDR2 is YFSETQ in the germline V gene. The V segment lost 0 bases and the J segment 1 base; nucleotides outside the gene matches: 7. The CDR3 loop spans 17 amino acids. DNA of the CDR3: TGCGCCAGCAGCTTGGGGGGGCTAGCGGGGTTCCAAGAGACCCAGTACTTC. It codes for CASSLGGLAGFQETQYF.

The chain employs TRBV13 and TRBJ2-5, with 8 bases lining up with TRBD2. The DNA end lines up better with TRBJ2-7; the J call may be wrong. Per the germline V gene, CDR1 is PRHDT and CDR2 is FYEKMQ (reference sequence). CDR3 length: 17 amino acids. The CDR3 coding sequence is TGTGCCAGCAGCTACCGCCCCGGGACTAGGAGCTCCTACGAGCAGTACTTC. This translates into CASSYRPGTRSSYEQYF.

The CDR3 sequence: CASSSKIMNTEAFF. For the CDR3, the DNA is TGTGCCAGCAGCTCAAAGATAATGAACACTGAAGCTTTCTTT. The genes are TRBV7-9 and TRBJ1-1, with D uncertain. Germline V CDR1 and CDR2: SEHNR, FQNEAQ (reference sequence). There are 14 residues in the CDR3. The ends were cut back, 4 bases at V and 0 bases at J, with 9 bases in the middle.

This clone was counted once. V gene TRBV4-1 combines with J gene TRBJ1-1; 7 bases map to TRBD1. Trimming took 1 base from V and 3 from J; bases not matched to a gene: 8. Germline CDR1 is MGHRA and CDR2 is YSYEKL. The CDR3 is 16 amino acids. CDR3 in DNA: TGCGCCAGCAGCCAAGGACAGGGCCTGGAGGACACTGAAGCTTTCTTT. Its translation: CASSQGQGLEDTEAFF.

The chain joins TRBV29-1 to TRBJ2-7; 7 bases match TRBD2. V lost 3 bases, J lost 6 bases, and 11 bases stayed unmatched. CDR1 and CDR2 (germline): SQVTM, ANQGSEA. This CDR3 contains 14 residues. The CDR3 DNA sequence: TGCAGCGTTGATCTGCCACCCCCGGGGGGCGAGCAGTACTTC. Protein: CSVDLPPPGGEQYF.

The chain employs TRBV2 and TRBJ2-1, with 7 bases that match TRBD2. Per the germline V gene, CDR1 is SNHLY and CDR2 is FYNNEI. This CDR3 has 14 amino acids. V shed 1 base, J shed 10 bases, and the junction held 7 bases outside the gene matches. CDR3 nucleotides: TGTGCCAGCAGTGAAGTATCTAGCGGAGACGAGCAGTTCTTC. Its translation: CASSEVSSGDEQFF.

The chain couples TRBV2 to TRBJ2-1; the match to TRBD2 covers 11 bases. The CDR3 length is 15 residues. J gave up 7 bases and V 8 bases, and 10 bases lay outside the gene matches. The germline V gene encodes CDR1 SNHLY and CDR2 FYNNEI. The CDR3 sequence: CASEAALAGVNEQFF. CDR3 sequence (DNA): TGTGCCAGCGAGGCCGCACTAGCGGGGGTAAATGAGCAGTTCTTC.

This clone was detected once. CDR3 sequence: CASSAWDSTDTQYF. CDR3 nucleotide sequence: TGTGCCAGCAGCGCATGGGACAGCACAGATACGCAGTATTTT. V and J are TRBV7-3 and TRBJ2-3; the D call may be TRBD1 or TRBD2 (5 bases each). The germline V gene has CDR1 SGHTA and CDR2 FQGTGA. The CDR3 is 14 residues long. Trimming removed 5 bases from V and 0 bases from J, with 9 bases in between.